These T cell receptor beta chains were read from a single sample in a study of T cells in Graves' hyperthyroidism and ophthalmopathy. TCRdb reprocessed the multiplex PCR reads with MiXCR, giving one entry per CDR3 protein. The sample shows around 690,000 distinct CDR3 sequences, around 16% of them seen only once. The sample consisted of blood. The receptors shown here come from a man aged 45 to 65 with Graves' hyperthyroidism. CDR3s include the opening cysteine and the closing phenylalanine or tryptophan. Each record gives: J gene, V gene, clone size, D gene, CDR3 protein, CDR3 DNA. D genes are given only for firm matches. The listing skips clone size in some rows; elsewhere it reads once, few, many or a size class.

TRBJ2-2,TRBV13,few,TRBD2,CASSSLAGGPWAGELFF,TGTGCCAGCAGCTCCCTAGCGGGAGGACCCTGGGCCGGGGAGCTGTTTTTT
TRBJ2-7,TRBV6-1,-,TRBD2,CASNGLAGGTRSSYEQYF,TGTGCCAGCAACGGACTAGCGGGAGGCACCAGGAGCTCCTACGAGCAGTACTTC
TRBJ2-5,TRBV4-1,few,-,CASSQGVLALMETQYF,TGCGCCAGCAGCCAAGGGGTACTAGCTTTGATGGAGACCCAGTACTTC
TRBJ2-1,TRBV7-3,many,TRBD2,CASSTSGNKNEQFF,TGTGCCAGCAGCACTAGCGGAAACAAGAATGAGCAGTTCTTC
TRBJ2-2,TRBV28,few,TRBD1,CASIRGVRGRRYTGELFF,TGTGCCAGCATTCGAGGCGTCAGGGGGCGTCGGTACACCGGGGAGCTGTTTTTT
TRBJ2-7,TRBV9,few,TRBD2,CASSVDGSGSYEQYF,TGTGCCAGCAGCGTAGATGGTAGCGGGAGTTACGAGCAGTACTTC
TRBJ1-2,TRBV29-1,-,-,CSVSSGTYYGYTF,TGCAGCGTATCCTCCGGGACATACTATGGCTACACCTTC
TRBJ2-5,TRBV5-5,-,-,CASSLGTVAETQYF,TGTGCCAGCAGCTTGGGGACCGTCGCAGAGACCCAGTACTTC
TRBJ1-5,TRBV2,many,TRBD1,CASSGRDREVSQPQHF,TGTGCCAGCAGTGGGCGGGACAGGGAAGTCAGCCAGCCCCAGCATTTT
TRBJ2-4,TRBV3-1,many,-,CASSQRDGRGNIQYF,TGTGCCAGCAGCCAACGGGACGGCCGAGGGAACATTCAGTACTTC
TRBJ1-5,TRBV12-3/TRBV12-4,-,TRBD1,CASSQGDRGRNQPQHF,TGTGCCAGCAGCCAGGGCGACAGGGGGCGTAATCAGCCCCAGCATTTT
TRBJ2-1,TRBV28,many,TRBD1,CASSFMTGMEQFF,TGTGCCAGCAGTTTCATGACAGGGATGGAACAGTTCTTC
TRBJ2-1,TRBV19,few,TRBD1,CASSPDRAYNEQFF,TGTGCCAGTAGTCCGGACAGGGCCTACAATGAGCAGTTCTTC
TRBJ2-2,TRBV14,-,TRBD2,CASSLLAGENTGELFF,TGTGCCAGCAGCCTTCTAGCGGGAGAGAACACCGGGGAGCTGTTTTTT
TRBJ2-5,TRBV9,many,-,CASSVQASWGETQYF,TGTGCCAGCAGCGTCCAAGCCTCGTGGGGGGAGACCCAGTACTTC
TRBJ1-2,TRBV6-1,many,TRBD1,CASSRGTGENGYTF,TGTGCCAGCAGCCGCGGGACAGGGGAAAATGGCTACACCTTC
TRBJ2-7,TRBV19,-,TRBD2,CASSMSSGSHEQYF,TGTGCCAGTAGTATGTCTAGCGGGAGCCACGAGCAGTACTTC
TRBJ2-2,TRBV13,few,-,CASSSRRGSIVPGELFF,TGTGCCAGCAGTTCCCGAAGGGGGAGTATAGTCCCCGGGGAGCTGTTTTTT
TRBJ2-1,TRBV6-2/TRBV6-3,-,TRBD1,CASSYGQGTYNEQFF,TGTGCCAGCAGTTACGGACAGGGAACTTACAATGAGCAGTTCTTC
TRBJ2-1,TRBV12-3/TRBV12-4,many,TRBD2,CASGLSGNPNEQFF,TGTGCCAGCGGCCTTAGCGGGAACCCGAATGAGCAGTTCTTC
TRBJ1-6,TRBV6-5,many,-,CASSYSSGSLNSPLHF,TGTGCCAGCAGTTACTCATCAGGATCCCTAAATTCACCCCTCCACTTT
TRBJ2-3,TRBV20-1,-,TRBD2,CSASGTSGSLGTDTQYF,TGCAGTGCTTCCGGGACTAGCGGGAGTCTAGGCACAGATACGCAGTATTTT
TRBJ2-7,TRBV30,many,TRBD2,CAWSELAGGEQYF,TGTGCCTGGAGTGAACTAGCGGGGGGCGAGCAGTACTTC
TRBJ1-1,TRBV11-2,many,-,CASSLDRGTEAFF,TGTGCCAGCAGCTTAGATCGGGGCACTGAAGCTTTCTTT
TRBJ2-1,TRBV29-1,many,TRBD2,CSVEKGSGSVMDEQFF,TGCAGCGTTGAAAAAGGTAGCGGGAGCGTTATGGATGAGCAGTTCTTC
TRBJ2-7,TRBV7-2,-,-,CASSPMTSSHEQYF,TGTGCCAGCAGCCCTATGACTAGTTCCCACGAGCAGTACTTC
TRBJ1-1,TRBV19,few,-,CASSIGGPNTEAFF,TGTGCCAGTAGTATAGGAGGCCCGAACACTGAAGCTTTCTTT
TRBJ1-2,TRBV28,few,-,CASSTGATTYGYTF,TGTGCCAGCTCAACAGGAGCAACAACCTATGGCTACACCTTC
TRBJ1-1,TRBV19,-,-,CASSMTSGDRNTEAFF,TGTGCCAGTAGTATGACGTCAGGGGACCGTAACACTGAAGCTTTCTTT
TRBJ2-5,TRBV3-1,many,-,CASSPKVASEYQETQYF,TGTGCCAGCAGCCCAAAGGTGGCTAGCGAATACCAAGAGACCCAGTACTTC
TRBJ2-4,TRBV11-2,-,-,CASSRPEGAKNIQYF,TGTGCCAGCAGCCGCCCGGAGGGAGCCAAAAACATTCAGTACTTC
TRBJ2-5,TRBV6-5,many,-,CASSYWRSQETQYF,TGTGCCAGCAGTTACTGGAGGTCCCAAGAGACCCAGTACTTC
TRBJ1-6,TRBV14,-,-,CASSHRLHGGRSYNSPLHF,TGTGCCAGCAGCCACCGTCTACACGGGGGGCGATCCTATAATTCACCCCTCCACTTT
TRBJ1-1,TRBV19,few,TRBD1,CASSTDRARLNTEAFF,TGTGCCAGTAGTACGGACAGGGCTCGATTGAACACTGAAGCTTTCTTT
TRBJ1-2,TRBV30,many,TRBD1,CAWSSIPAGGFGYTF,TGTGCCTGGAGTTCGATACCGGCAGGGGGTTTTGGCTACACCTTC
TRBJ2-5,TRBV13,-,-,CASSLWGGGQETQYF,TGTGCCAGCAGCTTATGGGGAGGGGGTCAAGAGACCCAGTACTTC
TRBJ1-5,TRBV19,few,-,CASSTGDYSNQPQHF,TGTGCCAGTAGTACAGGGGACTATAGCAATCAGCCCCAGCATTTT